Presented here are 20 T cell receptor beta chains from one specimen sequenced in a study of OX40 agonist ivuxolimab in advanced cancers. Assay used: immunoSEQ multiplex PCR; TCRdb lists only in-frame clones, some missing. The repertoire consists of tens of thousands of clones, with approximately 93% occurring once and the leading ten covering around 21%. The sequenced sample was CD4+ or CD8+ T cells sorted from blood, obtained in a trial of the OX40 agonist ivuxolimab. The receptors shown here come from an adult with an advanced solid tumor such as melanoma, head and neck, liver or kidney cancer.

This chain uses TRBV7-6 with TRBJ2-7; 7 nucleotides agree with TRBD2. J was trimmed by 3 bases and V by 5 bases; bases with no gene match: 10. The CDR3 is made up of 15 amino acids. Germline V lookup: CDR1 SGHVS, CDR2 FNYEAQ. This CDR3 is CASSHPGGGGYEQYF. The CDR3, as DNA: TGTGCCAGCAGCCACCCGGGCGGGGGTGGCTACGAGCAGTACTTC.

The chain is built from TRBV11-3 and TRBJ2-1; TRBD1 matches 10 bases. Germline lookup yields CDR1 SGHNT and CDR2 YENEEA. The CDR3 extends over 16 amino acids. J gave up 6 bases and V 0 bases, and 5 bases lay outside the gene matches. DNA of the CDR3: TGTGCCAGCAGCTTAGATCTCGGGACAGGGGCCAATGAGCAGTTCTTC. Amino acids: CASSLDLGTGANEQFF. The variable domain in full, with the rest retrieved from reference TRBV11-3 and TRBJ2-1, is EAGVVQSPRYKIIEKKQPVAFWCNPISGHNTLYWYLQNLGQGPELLIRYENEEAVDDSQLPKDRFSAERLKGVDSTLKIQPAELGDSAVYLCASSLDLGTGANEQFFGPGTRLTVL.

V usage is TRBV4-1 and J usage is TRBJ2-2; 9 bases fit TRBD1. CDR1 is MGHRA and CDR2 is YSYEKL in the germline V gene. The length of the CDR3 is 15 residues. J lost 2 bases, V lost 3 bases, and 1 base had no gene match. The CDR3 protein is CASSQGQGNTGELFF. In DNA form, the CDR3 reads TGCGCCAGCAGCCAGGGACAGGGTAACACCGGGGAGCTGTTTTTT.

The chain is built from TRBV28 and TRBJ2-5, with D possibly TRBD1 on 6 matching bases. Germline V lookup: CDR1 MDHEN, CDR2 SYDVKM. V was shortened by 4 bases and J by 5 bases, with 11 bases between the two germline ends. This CDR3 is built from 13 residues. The CDR3 is CASSYRVGETQYF. DNA of the CDR3: TGTGCCAGCAGTTACAGGGTTGGCGAGACCCAGTACTTC.

This sequence joins TRBV9 and TRBJ2-3; D unresolved. The CDR3 contains 15 residues. Germline loops: CDR1 SGDLS, CDR2 YYNGEE. V was pared by 0 bases and J by 0 bases, with 8 bases between. CDR3 sequence (DNA): TGTGCCAGCAGCGTAGACCTCACTAGCACAGATACGCAGTATTTT. Its translation is CASSVDLTSTDTQYF.

The chain employs TRBV11-2 and TRBJ1-5, with a possible D match to TRBD1 (6 bases). Trimming stripped 0 bases from V and 6 bases from J, with 12 bases between. Per germline, CDR1 SGHAT and CDR2 FQNNGV. This CDR3 region has 15 residues. CDR3 nucleotide sequence: TGTGCCAGCAGCTTAGACCTTGGGGGGGCTCAGCCCCAGCATTTT. It is translated as CASSLDLGGAQPQHF. The whole variable domain, filled in from reference TRBV11-2 and TRBJ1-5, reads EAGVAQSPRYKIIEKRQSVAFWCNPISGHATLYWYQQILGQGPKLLIQFQNNGVVDDSQLPKDRFSAERLKGVDSTLKIQPAKLEDSAVYLCASSLDLGGAQPQHFGDGTRLSIL.

V and J are TRBV12-5 and TRBJ2-1; no reliable D call. This CDR3 is 11 amino acids long. CDR1 is LGHNT and CDR2 is FRNRAP in the germline V gene. V was pared by 6 bases and J by 4 bases, with 4 bases between. CDR3 in DNA: TGTGCTAGTGGCGAATACAATGAGCAGTTCTTC. Its translation: CASGEYNEQFF.

The chain recombines TRBV7-3 with TRBJ2-1; TRBD2 agrees at 9 bases. The germline V gene encodes CDR1 SGHTA and CDR2 FQGTGA. The V and J ends lost 1 base and 2 bases, in that order; junction bases with no gene match: 15. The CDR3 consists of 20 residues. This CDR3 is CASSLRASGEGWGPYNEQFF. The CDR3 nucleotides read TGTGCCAGCAGCTTAAGGGCTAGCGGGGAGGGGTGGGGTCCCTACAATGAGCAGTTCTTC.

The J gene is TRBJ2-7, the V gene TRBV7-3, with D unresolved. This CDR3 region has 15 residues. The germline V gene has CDR1 SGHTA and CDR2 FQGTGA. V was clipped by 5 bases and J by 1 base, with 15 bases between them. As DNA, the CDR3 is TGTGCCAGCAGCGCCTTGGAGATCGGTTCCTACGAGCAGTACTTC. This gives the protein CASSALEIGSYEQYF.

The chain uses TRBV19 and TRBJ1-5, with D possibly being TRBD1 (6 bases). Germline V gene data show CDR1 as LNHDA and CDR2 as SQIVND (reference sequence). Trimming removed 5 bases from V and 3 bases from J, with 14 bases in between. This CDR3 is 15 amino acids long. The CDR3 is CASSPLRDINQPQHF. In DNA form, the CDR3 reads TGTGCCAGTAGTCCCCTTCGGGACATCAATCAGCCCCAGCATTTT.

The genes are TRBV28 and TRBJ1-1; D unclear. This CDR3 comprises 12 residues. Germline V gene data show CDR1 as MDHEN and CDR2 as SYDVKM. V was clipped by 1 base and J by 11 bases, with 11 bases between them. The CDR3 DNA follows: TGTGCCAGCAGTTTATTGGGGTCTCGTGCTTTCTTT. Its translation is CASSLLGSRAFF.

The chain joins TRBV5-6 to TRBJ2-1; perhaps TRBD2 as D (6 bases). V was clipped by 4 bases and J by 6 bases, with 17 bases between them. Per the germline V gene, CDR1 is SGHDT and CDR2 is YYEEEE. The CDR3 is made up of 15 amino acids. CDR3 residues: CASSGGTLGANEQFF. CDR3 coding DNA: TGTGCCAGCAGCGGCGGGACTCTAGGTGCCAATGAGCAGTTCTTC.

The gene calls are TRBV28 and TRBJ2-1; D is ambiguous. The V end was cut by 5 bases, the J end by 8 bases, with 13 bases between. Germline CDR1 is MDHEN and CDR2 is SYDVKM. The length of the CDR3 is 13 residues. CDR3 protein: CASSITTWHEQFF. The CDR3 region has the DNA TGTGCCAGCAGTATTACAACCTGGCATGAGCAGTTCTTC.

The rearrangement joins TRBV5-5 to TRBJ2-4, with D unresolved. The V gene's germline CDR1 is SGHKS and CDR2 YYEKEE (reference sequence). Trimming removed 0 bases from V and 0 bases from J, with 7 bases in between. CDR3 length: 15 amino acids. CDR3 loop: CASSLADLAKNIQYF. CDR3 nucleotides: TGTGCCAGCAGCTTGGCAGACTTAGCCAAAAACATTCAGTACTTC.

This clone was detected only once. The CDR3 spells CASSLLGVENSPLHF. The CDR3 DNA follows: TGTGCCAGCAGTTTATTAGGGGTAGAAAATTCACCCCTCCACTTT. The rearrangement joins TRBV27 to TRBJ1-6; possibly TRBD1 for D (5 bases). Trimming left V 1 base short and J 7 bases short, with 11 bases between. There are 15 residues in the CDR3. The germline CDR1 and CDR2 sequences are MNHEY and SMNVEV (reference sequence).

The chain carries TRBV4-1 and TRBJ1-6; 8 positions match TRBD1. Germline V CDR1 and CDR2: MGHRA, YSYEKL. With 2 bases clipped from V and 6 bases from J, the junction kept 3 bases outside the gene matches. The CDR3 loop spans 15 amino acids. The DNA of the CDR3 is TGCGCCAGCAGCCAAAAGACAGGGGTTAATTCACCCCTCCACTTT. It translates to CASSQKTGVNSPLHF.

This chain links TRBV27 with TRBJ1-1; TRBD1 might be the D (5 bases). CDR3 length: 15 amino acids. V lost 3 bases and J lost 1, with 12 bases in between. Germline CDR1 MNHEY, CDR2 SMNVEV (reference sequence). CDR3 protein: CASSLGRGGNTEAFF. The DNA for the CDR3 is TGTGCCAGCAGTTTGGGGCGTGGGGGGAACACTGAAGCTTTCTTT.

The chain uses TRBV27 and TRBJ1-2; 7 positions agree with TRBD1. The CDR3 totals 12 residues. Per the germline V gene, CDR1 is MNHEY and CDR2 is SMNVEV (reference sequence). V lost 5 bases and J lost 6; bases outside the gene matches: 3. CDR3 DNA: TGTGCCAGCAGTCCTGGGACAGATGGCTACACCTTC. As protein: CASSPGTDGYTF.

V gene TRBV30 combines with J gene TRBJ2-7, with 8 bases fitting TRBD1. Trimming cost V 5 bases and J 2 bases; bases outside gene matches: 2. The germline V gene has CDR1 GTSNPN and CDR2 SVGIG (reference sequence). The CDR3 runs 12 residues. CDR3 sequence reads: CAWGQGTYEQYF. The DNA of the CDR3 is TGTGCCTGGGGACAGGGCACCTACGAGCAGTACTTC.

The genes are TRBV27 and TRBJ1-1; D perhaps matches TRBD1 (6 bases). Germline CDR1 MNHEY, CDR2 SMNVEV (reference sequence). Between the trimmed V and J ends, which lost 3 bases and 3 bases, there was a span of 11 bases. The CDR3 totals 14 residues. The CDR3, as DNA: TGTGCCAGCAGTTTCATTGCAGGGGACACTGAAGCTTTCTTT. Its protein product is CASSFIAGDTEAFF.